The 2 T cell receptor beta chains presented below share a single source sample, sequenced in a study of technical replicates of blood from four donors. Only in-frame clones appear in the TCRdb table, and some are missing; sequencing was by immunoSEQ multiplex PCR. The sample shows 74,000 or so clones, 85% to 95% of them seen only once. Sequencing was performed on T cells isolated from PBMCs. All receptors derive from a human donor in good health.

This chain links TRBV7-9 with TRBJ2-7; the match to TRBD2 covers 11 bases. After removal of 5 bases from V and 1 base from J, the junction contained 10 bases not matched to a gene. Germline V gene data show CDR1 as SEHNR and CDR2 as FQNEAQ (reference sequence). The CDR3 is 17 residues long. The CDR3, as DNA: TGTGCCAGCAGCCTGAAAGGGACTAGCGGTAAATCCTACGAGCAGTACTTC. Amino acids: CASSLKGTSGKSYEQYF.

This clone is a singleton in its sample. This sequence joins TRBV18 and TRBJ2-3, with D unclear. Germline V gene sequence: CDR1 KGHSH, CDR2 LQKENI. Trimming removed 3 bases from V and 2 bases from J, with 9 bases in between. The length of the CDR3 is 14 residues. CDR3 in amino acids: CASSPFTYTDTQYF. CDR3 nucleotide sequence: TGTGCCAGCTCACCTTTCACCTACACAGATACGCAGTATTTT.